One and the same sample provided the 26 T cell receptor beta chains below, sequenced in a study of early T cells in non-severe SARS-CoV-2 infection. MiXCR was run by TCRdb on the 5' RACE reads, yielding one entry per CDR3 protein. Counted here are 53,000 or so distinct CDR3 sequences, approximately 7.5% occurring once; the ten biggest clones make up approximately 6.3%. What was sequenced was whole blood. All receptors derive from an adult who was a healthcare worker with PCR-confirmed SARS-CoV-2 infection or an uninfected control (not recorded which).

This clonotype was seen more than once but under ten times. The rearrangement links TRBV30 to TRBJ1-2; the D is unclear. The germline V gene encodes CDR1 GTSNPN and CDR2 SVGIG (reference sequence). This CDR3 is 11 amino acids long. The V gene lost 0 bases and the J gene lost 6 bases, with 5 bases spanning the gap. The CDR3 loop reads CAWSVRNGYTF. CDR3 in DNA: TGTGCCTGGAGTGTAAGGAATGGCTACACCTTC. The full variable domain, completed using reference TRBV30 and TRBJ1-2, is SQTIHQWPATLVQPVGSPLSLECTVEGTSNPNLYWYRQAAGRGLQLLFYSVGIGQISSEVPQNLSASRPQDRQFILSSKKLLLSDSGFYLCAWSVRNGYTFGSGTRLTVV.

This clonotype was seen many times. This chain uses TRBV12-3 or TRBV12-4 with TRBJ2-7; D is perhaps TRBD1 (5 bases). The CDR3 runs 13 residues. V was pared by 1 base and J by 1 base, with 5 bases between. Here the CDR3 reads CASSLDRSYEQYF. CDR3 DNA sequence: TGTGCCAGCAGTTTAGACAGGTCCTACGAGCAGTACTTC.

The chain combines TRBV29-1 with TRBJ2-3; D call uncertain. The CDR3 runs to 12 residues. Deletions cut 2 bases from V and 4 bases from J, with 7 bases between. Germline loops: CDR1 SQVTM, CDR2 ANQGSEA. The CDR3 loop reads CSVETVADTQYF. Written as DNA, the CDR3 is TGCAGCGTTGAAACGGTGGCAGATACGCAGTATTTT.

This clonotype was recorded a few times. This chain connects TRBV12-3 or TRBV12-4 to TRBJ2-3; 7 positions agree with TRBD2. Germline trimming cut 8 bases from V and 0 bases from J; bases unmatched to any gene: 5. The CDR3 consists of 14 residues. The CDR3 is CASVAGLSTDTQYF. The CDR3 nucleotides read TGTGCCAGCGTAGCGGGTCTGAGCACAGATACGCAGTATTTT.

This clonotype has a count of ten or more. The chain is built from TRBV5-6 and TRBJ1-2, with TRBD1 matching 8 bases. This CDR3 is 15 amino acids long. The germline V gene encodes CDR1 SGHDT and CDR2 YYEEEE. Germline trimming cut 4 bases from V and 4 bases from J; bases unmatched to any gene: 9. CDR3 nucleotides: TGTGCCAGCAGCCCCGGACAGGGAATACGCTATGGCTACACCTTC. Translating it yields CASSPGQGIRYGYTF.

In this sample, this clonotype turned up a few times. CDR3 coding DNA: TGTGCCAGCAGTCCATCGGAGGGTATGAACACTGAAGCTTTCTTT. It encodes CASSPSEGMNTEAFF. The chain is built from TRBV6-2 or TRBV6-3 and TRBJ1-1, with D unresolved. Germline lookup yields CDR1 MNHEY and CDR2 SVGEGT. Between the trimmed V and J ends, which lost 5 bases and 0 bases, there was a span of 13 bases. This CDR3 is built from 15 residues.

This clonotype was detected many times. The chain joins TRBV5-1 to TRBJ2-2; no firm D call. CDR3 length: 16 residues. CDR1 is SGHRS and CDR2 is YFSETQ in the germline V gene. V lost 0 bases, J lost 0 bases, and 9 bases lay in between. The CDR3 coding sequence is TGCGCCAGCAGCTTGGCGGTGCTAGCGAACACCGGGGAGCTGTTTTTT. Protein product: CASSLAVLANTGELFF.

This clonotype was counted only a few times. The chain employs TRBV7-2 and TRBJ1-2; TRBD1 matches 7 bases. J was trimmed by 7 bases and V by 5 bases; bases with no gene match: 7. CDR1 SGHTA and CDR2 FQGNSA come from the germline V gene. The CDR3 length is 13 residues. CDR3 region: CASSPQGVGGYTF. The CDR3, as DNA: TGTGCCAGCAGCCCCCAGGGGGTAGGTGGCTACACCTTC.

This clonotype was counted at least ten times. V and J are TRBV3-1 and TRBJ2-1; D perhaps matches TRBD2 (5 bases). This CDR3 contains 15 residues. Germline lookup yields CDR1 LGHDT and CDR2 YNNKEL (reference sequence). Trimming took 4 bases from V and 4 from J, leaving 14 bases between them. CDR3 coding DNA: TGTGCCAGCAGCCGAGACGGGAAAGAGTACAATGAGCAGTTCTTC. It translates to CASSRDGKEYNEQFF.

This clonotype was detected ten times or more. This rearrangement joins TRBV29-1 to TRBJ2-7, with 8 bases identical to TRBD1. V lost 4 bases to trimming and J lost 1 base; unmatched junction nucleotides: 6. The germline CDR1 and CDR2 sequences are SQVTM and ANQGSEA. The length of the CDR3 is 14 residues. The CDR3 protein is CSVAHGTGSYEQYF. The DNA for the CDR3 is TGCAGCGTTGCGCACGGGACAGGTTCCTACGAGCAGTACTTC.

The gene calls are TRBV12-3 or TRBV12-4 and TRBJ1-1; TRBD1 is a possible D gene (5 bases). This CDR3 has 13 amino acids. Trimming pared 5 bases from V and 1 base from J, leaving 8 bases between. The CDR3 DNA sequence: TGTGCCAGCAGTGAACAGGAGAACACTGAAGCTTTCTTT. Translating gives CASSEQENTEAFF.

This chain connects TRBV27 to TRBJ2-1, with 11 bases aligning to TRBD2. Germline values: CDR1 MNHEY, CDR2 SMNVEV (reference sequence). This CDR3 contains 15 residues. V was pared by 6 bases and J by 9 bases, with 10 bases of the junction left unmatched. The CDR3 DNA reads TGTGCCAGCAGAATTAGCGGGGGGGCGGTCCCTGAGCAGTTCTTC. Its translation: CASRISGGAVPEQFF.

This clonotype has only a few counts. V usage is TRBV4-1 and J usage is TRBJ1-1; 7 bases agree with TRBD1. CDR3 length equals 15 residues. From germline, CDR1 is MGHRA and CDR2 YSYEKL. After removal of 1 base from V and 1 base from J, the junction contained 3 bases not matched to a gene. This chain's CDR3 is CASSQVGQRNTEAFF. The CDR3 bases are TGCGCCAGCAGCCAAGTGGGACAGCGGAACACTGAAGCTTTCTTT.

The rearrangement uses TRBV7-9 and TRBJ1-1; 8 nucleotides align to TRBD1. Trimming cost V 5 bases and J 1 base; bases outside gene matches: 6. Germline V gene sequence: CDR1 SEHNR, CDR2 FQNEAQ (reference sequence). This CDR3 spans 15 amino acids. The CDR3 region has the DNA TGTGCCAGCAGCCCCCGGACAGGGCGGAACACTGAAGCTTTCTTT. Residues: CASSPRTGRNTEAFF. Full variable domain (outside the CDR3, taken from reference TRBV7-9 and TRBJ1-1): DTGVSQNPRHKITKRGQNVTFRCDPISEHNRLYWYRQTLGQGPEFLTYFQNEAQLEKSRLLSDRFSAERPKGSFSTLEIQRTEQGDSAMYLCASSPRTGRNTEAFFGQGTRLTVV.

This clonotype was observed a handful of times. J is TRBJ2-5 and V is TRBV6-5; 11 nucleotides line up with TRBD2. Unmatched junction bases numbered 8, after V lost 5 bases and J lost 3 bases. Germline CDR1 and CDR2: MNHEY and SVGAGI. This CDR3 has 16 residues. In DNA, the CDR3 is TGTGCCAGCAGTAAGGGGTTAGCGGGGGGGAAAGAGACCCAGTACTTC. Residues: CASSKGLAGGKETQYF.

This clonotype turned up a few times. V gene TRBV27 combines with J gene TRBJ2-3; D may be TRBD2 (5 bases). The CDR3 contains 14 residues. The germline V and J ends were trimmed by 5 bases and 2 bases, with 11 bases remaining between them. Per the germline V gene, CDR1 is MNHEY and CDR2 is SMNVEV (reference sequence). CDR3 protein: CASSDRGSTDTQYF. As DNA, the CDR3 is TGTGCCAGCAGTGACCGAGGGTCCACAGATACGCAGTATTTT.

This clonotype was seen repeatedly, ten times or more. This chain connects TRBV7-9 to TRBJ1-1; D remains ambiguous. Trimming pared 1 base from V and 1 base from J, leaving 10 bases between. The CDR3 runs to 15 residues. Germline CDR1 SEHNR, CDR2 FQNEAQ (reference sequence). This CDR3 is CASSLESNGNTEAFF. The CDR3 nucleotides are TGTGCCAGCAGCTTAGAGAGTAACGGGAACACTGAAGCTTTCTTT.

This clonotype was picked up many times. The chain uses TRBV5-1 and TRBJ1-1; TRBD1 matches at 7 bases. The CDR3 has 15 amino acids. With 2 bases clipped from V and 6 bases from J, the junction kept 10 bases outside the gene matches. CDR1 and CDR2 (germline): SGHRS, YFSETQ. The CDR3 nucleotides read TGCGCCAGCAGCTTCCGAACACCACAGGGGCCTGAAGCTTTCTTT. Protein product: CASSFRTPQGPEAFF.

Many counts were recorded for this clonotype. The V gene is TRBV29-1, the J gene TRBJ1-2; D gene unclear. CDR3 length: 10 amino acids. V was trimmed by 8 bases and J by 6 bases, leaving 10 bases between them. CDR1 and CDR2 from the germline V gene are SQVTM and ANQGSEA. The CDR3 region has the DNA TGCAGCACCTGGCGGGATGGCTACACCTTC. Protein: CSTWRDGYTF.

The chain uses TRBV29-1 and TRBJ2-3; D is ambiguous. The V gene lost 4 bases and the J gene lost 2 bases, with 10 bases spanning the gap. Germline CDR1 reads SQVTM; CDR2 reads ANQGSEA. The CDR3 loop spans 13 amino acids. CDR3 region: CSVAGPITDTQYF. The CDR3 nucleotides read TGCAGCGTTGCGGGCCCTATCACAGATACGCAGTATTTT.

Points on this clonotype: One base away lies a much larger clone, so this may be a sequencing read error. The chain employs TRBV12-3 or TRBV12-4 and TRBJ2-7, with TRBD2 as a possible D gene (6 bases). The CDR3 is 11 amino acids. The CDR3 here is CASSWGLELYF. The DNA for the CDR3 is TGTGCCAGCAGTTGGGGACTCGAGCTGTACTTC.

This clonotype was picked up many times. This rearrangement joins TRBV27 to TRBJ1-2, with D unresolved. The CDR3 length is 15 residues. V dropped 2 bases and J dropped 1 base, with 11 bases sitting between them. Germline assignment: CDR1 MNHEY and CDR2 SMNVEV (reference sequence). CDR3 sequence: CASSLDHGRNYGYTF. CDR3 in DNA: TGTGCCAGCAGTTTAGACCACGGCCGTAACTATGGCTACACCTTC.

The CDR3 DNA sequence: TGTGCCAGCTCACCACGCTCGGGCGATGGCACCGGGGAGCTGTTTTTT. It is translated as CASSPRSGDGTGELFF. The gene calls are TRBV18 and TRBJ2-2; D gene ambiguous. In germline, CDR1 is KGHSH, CDR2 LQKENI. Trimming took off 1 base at V and 4 bases at J, with 13 bases between the two ends. CDR3 length equals 16 residues.

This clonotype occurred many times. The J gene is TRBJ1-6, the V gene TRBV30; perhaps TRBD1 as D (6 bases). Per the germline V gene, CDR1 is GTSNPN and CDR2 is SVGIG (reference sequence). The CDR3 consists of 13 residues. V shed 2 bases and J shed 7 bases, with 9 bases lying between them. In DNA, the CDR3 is TGTGCCTGGAGTCCCGGACAGAATTCACCCCTCCACTTT. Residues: CAWSPGQNSPLHF.

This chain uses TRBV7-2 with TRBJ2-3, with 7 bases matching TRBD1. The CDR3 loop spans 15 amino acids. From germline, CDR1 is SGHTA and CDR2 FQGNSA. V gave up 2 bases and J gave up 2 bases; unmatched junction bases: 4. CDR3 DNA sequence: TGTGCCAGCAGCTTAACAGGGGAAAACACAGATACGCAGTATTTT. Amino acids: CASSLTGENTDTQYF.

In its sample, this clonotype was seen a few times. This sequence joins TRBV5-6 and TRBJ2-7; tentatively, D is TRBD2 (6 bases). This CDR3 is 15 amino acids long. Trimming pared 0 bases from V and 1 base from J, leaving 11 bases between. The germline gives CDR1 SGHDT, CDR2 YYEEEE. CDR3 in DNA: TGTGCCAGCAGCTTGGCCCTAGGGAGGTCCTACGAGCAGTACTTC. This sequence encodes CASSLALGRSYEQYF.